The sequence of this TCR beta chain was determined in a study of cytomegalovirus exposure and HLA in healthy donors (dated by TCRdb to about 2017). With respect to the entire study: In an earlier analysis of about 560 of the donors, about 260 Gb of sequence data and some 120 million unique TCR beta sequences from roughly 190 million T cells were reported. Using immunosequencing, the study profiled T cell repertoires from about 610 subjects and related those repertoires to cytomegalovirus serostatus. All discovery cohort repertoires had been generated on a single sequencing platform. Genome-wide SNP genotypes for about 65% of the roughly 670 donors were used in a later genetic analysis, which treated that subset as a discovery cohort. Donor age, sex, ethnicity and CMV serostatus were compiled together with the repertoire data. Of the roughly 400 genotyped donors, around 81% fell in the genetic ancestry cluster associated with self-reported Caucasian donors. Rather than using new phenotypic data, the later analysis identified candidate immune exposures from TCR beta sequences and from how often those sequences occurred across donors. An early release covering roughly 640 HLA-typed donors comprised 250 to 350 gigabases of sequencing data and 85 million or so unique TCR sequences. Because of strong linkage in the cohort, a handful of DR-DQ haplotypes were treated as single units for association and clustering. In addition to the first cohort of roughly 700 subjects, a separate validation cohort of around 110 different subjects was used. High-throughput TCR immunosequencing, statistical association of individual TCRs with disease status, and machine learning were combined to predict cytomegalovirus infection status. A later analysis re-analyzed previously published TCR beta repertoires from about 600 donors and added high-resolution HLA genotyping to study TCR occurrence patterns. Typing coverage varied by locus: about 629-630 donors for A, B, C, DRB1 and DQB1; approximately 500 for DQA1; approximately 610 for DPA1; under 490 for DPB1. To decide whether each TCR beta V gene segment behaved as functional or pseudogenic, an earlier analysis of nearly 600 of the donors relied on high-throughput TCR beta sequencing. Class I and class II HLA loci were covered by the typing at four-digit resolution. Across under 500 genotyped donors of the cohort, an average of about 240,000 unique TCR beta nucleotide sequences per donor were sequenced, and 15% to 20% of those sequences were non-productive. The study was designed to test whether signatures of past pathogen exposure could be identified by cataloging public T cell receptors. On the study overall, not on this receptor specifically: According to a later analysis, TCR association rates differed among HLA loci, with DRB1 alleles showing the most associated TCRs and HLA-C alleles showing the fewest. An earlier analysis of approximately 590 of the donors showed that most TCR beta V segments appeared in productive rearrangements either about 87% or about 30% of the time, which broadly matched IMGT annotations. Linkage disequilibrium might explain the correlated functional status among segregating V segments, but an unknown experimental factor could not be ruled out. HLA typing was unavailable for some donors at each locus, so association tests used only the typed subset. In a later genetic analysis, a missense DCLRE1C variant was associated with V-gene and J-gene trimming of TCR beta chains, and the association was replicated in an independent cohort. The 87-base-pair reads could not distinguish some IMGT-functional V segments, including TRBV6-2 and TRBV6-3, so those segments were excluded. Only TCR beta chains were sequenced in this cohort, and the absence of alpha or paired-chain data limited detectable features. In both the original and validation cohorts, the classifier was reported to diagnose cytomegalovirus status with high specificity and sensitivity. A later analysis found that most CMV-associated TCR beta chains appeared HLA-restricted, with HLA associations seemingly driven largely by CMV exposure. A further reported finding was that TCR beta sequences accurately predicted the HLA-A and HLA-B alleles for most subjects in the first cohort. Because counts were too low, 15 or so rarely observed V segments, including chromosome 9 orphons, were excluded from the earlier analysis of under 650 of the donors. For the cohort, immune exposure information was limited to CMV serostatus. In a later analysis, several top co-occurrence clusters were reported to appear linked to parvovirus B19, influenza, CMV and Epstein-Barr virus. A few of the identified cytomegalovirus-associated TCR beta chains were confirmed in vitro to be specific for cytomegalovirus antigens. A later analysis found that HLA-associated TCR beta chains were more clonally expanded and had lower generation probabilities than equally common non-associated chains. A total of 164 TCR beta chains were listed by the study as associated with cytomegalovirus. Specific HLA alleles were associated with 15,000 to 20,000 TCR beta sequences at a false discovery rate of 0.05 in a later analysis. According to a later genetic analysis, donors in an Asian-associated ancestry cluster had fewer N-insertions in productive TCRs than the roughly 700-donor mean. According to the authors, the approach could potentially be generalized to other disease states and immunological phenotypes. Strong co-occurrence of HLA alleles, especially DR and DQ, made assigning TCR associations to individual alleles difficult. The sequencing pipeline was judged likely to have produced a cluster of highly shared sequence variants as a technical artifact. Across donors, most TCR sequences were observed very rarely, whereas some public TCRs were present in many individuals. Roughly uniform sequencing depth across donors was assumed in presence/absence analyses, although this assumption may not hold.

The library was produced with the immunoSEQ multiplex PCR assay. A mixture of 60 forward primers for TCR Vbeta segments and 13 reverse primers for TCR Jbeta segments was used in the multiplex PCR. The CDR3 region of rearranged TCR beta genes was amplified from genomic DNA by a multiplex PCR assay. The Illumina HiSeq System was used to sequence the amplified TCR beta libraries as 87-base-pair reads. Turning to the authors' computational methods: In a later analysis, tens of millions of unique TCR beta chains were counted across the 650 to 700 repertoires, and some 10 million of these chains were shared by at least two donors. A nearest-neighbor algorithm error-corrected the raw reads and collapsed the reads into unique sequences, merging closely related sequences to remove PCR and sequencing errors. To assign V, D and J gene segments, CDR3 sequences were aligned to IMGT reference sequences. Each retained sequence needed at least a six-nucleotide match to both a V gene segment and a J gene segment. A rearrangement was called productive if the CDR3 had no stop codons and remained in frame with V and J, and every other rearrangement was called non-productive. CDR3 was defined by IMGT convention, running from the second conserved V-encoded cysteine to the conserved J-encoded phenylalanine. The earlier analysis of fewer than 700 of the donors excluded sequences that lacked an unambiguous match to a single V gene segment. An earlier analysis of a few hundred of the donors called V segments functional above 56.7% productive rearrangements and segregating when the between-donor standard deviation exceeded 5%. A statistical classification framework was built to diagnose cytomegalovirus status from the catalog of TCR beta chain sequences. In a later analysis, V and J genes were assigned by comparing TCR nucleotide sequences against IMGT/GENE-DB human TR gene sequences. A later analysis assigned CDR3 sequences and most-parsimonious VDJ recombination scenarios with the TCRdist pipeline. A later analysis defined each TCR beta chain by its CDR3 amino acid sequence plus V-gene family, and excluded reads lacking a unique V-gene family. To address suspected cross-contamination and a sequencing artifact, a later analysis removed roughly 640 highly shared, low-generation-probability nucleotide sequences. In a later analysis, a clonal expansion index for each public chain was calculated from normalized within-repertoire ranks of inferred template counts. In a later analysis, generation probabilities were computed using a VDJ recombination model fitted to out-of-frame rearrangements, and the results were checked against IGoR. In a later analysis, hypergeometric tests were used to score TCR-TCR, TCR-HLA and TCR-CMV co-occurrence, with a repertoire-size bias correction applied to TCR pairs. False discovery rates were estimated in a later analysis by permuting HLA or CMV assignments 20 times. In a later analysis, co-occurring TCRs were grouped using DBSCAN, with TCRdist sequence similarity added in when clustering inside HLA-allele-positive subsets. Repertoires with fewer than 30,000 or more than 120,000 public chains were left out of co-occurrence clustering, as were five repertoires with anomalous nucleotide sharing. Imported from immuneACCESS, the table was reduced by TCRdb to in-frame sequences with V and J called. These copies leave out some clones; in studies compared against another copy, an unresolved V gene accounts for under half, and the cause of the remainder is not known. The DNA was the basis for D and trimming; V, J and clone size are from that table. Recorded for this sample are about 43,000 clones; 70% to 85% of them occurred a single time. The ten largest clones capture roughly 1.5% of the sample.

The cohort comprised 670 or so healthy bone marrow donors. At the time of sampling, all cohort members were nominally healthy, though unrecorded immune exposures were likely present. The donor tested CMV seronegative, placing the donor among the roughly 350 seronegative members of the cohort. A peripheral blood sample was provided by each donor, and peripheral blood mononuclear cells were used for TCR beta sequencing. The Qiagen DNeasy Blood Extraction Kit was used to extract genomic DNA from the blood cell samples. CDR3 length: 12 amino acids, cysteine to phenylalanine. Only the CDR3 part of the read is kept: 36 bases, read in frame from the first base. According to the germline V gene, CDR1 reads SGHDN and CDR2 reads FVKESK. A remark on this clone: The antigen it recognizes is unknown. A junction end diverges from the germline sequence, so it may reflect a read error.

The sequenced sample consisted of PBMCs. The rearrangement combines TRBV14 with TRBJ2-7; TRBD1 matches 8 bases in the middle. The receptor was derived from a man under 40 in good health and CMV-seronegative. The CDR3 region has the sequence CASSQVSGQDNF. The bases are TGTGCCAGCAGCCAAGTGTCGGGACAGGACAACTTC.